This T cell receptor (beta chain) comes out of a study of blood T cells in healthy people across ages. CDR3 length equals 14 residues. CDR1 is SGHTA and CDR2 is FQGNSA in the germline V gene. The ends were cut back, 5 bases at V and 11 bases at J, with 21 bases in the middle. The second PCR ran about 6 to 12 cycles with a sample-barcoded 5' primer and J-beta primers. Each single sample gave us at least 2.5 million CDR3-containing paired-end reads. TCRdb used MiXCR to reprocess the 5' RACE reads, holding one entry per CDR3 protein. The sample lists over 600,000 distinct CDR3 sequences, 46% seen once, with 15% to 20% in the top ten.

This TCR was recovered from a man at least 80 years old in good health. The chain has TRBV7-2 and TRBJ1-1; D is perhaps TRBD1 (5 bases). The sequenced sample was blood. CDR3 amino acids: CASSPFMGPRHAFF. The CDR3 coding sequence is TGTGCCAGCAGCCCTTTTATGGGGCCCCGGCACGCTTTCTTT.